This record covers a single T cell receptor beta chain. The antigen remains undetermined. Using immunoSEQ multiplex PCR, the repertoire was profiled, and TCRdb retains in-frame clones only, with some absent. The sample lists around 1.4 million clones; approximately 98.5% were seen once. V lost 6 bases, J lost 1 base, and 3 bases stayed unmatched. The CDR3 sequence is 14 residues long. Per the germline V gene, CDR1 is SQVTM and CDR2 is ANQGSEA. The source of the sample is a study of shared clonotypes between healthy human individuals. Study observations and caveats: Naive CD4 clonotypes overlapped across a handful of donors at roughly 5.1%.

The sequence was collected from a man aged 30-40 years in good health. The chain has TRBV29-1 and TRBJ1-1; 12 bases line up with TRBD1. The material sequenced was naive CD4+ T cells sorted from blood. Subset given: CD45RA+ positively selected. The CDR3 bases are TGCAGCGTGAGGGACAGGGGGCCGAACACTGAAGCTTTCTTT. Its protein is CSVRDRGPNTEAFF. The entire variable domain, with the rest obtained from reference TRBV29-1 and TRBJ1-1, is as follows: SAVISQKPSRDICQRGTSLTIQCQVDSQVTMMFWYRQQPGQSLTLIATANQGSEATYESGFVIDKFPISRPNLTFSTLTVSNMSPEDSSIYLCSVRDRGPNTEAFFGQGTRLTVV.